This T cell receptor beta chain derives from a study of molecular identifiers for immune sequencing clone quantification. Study observations and caveats: Whereas naive cells kept under 1% of molecules in clones above 20 RNA copies, such clones held over 98% in effectors. Clone sizes that are highly expanded could be underestimated when identical TCR molecules share a barcode.

Libraries of bulk TCR were made by previously described methods (with listed TCR primers). TCRdb reprocessed the PCR reads via MiXCR and lists one record per CDR3 protein. The data contain tens of thousands of distinct CDR3 sequences, roughly a fifth of them singletons. This clonotype was observed many times. The antigen is unknown. The CDR3 spans 14 residues. Germline trimming cut 2 bases from V and 6 bases from J; bases unmatched to any gene: 3. In germline, CDR1 is MNHEY, CDR2 SMNVEV (reference sequence). Source material: naive CD8+ T cells from blood, with Jurkat cell RNA spiked in. Subset of the sample: FACS-sorted CD8+CD4-CCR7+CD45RA+ naive T cells. This clonotype originated in a human donor in good health. Some libraries in this study had Jurkat cell RNA spiked in. J is TRBJ2-1 and V is TRBV27, with TRBD2 matching over 8 bases. The CDR3 here is CASSLISGVNEQFF. CDR3 DNA: TGTGCCAGCAGTTTAATTAGCGGGGTCAATGAGCAGTTCTTC.